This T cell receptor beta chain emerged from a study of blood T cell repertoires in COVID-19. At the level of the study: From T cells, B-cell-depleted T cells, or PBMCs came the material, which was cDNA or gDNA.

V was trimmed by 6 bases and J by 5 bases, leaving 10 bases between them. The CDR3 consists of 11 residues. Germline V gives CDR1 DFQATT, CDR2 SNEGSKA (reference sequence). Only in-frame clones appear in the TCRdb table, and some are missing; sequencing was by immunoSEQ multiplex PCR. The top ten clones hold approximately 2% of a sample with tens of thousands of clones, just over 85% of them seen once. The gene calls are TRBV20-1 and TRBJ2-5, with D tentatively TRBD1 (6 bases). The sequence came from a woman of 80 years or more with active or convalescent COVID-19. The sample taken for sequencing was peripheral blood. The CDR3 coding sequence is TGCAGTGCAGGACAGCTGGAGACCCAGTACTTC. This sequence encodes CSAGQLETQYF.